A selection of T cell receptor beta chains follows, all from one sample in a study of OX40 agonist ivuxolimab in advanced cancers. Generated by immunoSEQ multiplex PCR, the TCRdb table keeps only in-frame clones and is missing some. The sample lists tens of thousands of clones, approximately 86% occurring once. Sequencing was performed on CD4+ or CD8+ T cells sorted from blood, taken in a trial of the OX40 agonist ivuxolimab. These receptors came from an adult with an advanced solid tumor such as melanoma, head and neck, liver or kidney cancer. The CDR3 runs from the conserved cysteine through the conserved F or W. Fields, in order: V gene, clone size, J gene, D gene, CDR3 protein, CDR3 DNA. D genes are given only for firm matches. Not every row has a clone size; where given, it reads once, few, many or a size class.

V: TRBV5-1; size: few; J: TRBJ2-5; D: TRBD2; CDR3: CASSLIPSGGIETQYF; DNA: TGCGCCAGCAGCTTGATCCCTAGCGGGGGGATAGAGACCCAGTACTTC
V: TRBV5-6; size: .; J: TRBJ2-5; D: .; CDR3: CASSLVSTAPPEGTQYF; DNA: TGTGCCAGCAGCTTGGTATCCACAGCGCCCCCCGAAGGGACCCAGTACTTC
V: TRBV28; size: .; J: TRBJ2-3; D: .; CDR3: CASSSPIRDTDTQYF; DNA: TGTGCCAGCAGTTCCCCAATTAGGGACACAGATACGCAGTATTTT
V: TRBV5-6; size: .; J: TRBJ2-1; D: TRBD1; CDR3: CASSRRDRPYNEQFF; DNA: TGTGCCAGCAGCCGCCGGGACAGACCATACAATGAGCAGTTCTTC
V: TRBV14; size: .; J: TRBJ1-2; D: .; CDR3: CASSQEYSADDGWNLANYGYTF; DNA: TGTGCCAGCAGCCAAGAGTATTCCGCCGACGACGGATGGAACTTAGCTAACTATGGCTACACCTTC
V: TRBV6-6; size: .; J: TRBJ2-1; D: .; CDR3: CASSYSTRDNEQFF; DNA: TGTGCCAGCAGTTACTCGACCAGGGACAATGAGCAGTTCTTC
V: TRBV9; size: .; J: TRBJ1-1; D: .; CDR3: CASSAGADTEAFF; DNA: TGTGCCAGCAGCGCCGGGGCAGACACTGAAGCTTTCTTT
V: TRBV28; size: .; J: TRBJ2-7; D: .; CDR3: CASSLSVGRGGYEQYF; DNA: TGTGCCAGCAGTTTATCTGTGGGGCGGGGAGGTTACGAGCAGTACTTC
V: TRBV6-5; size: .; J: TRBJ1-1; D: .; CDR3: CASSYSRGRPEAFF; DNA: TGTGCCAGCAGTTATTCGCGGGGCAGACCCGAAGCTTTCTTT
V: TRBV7-2; size: .; J: TRBJ2-3; D: .; CDR3: CASSLARTWRDTDTQYF; DNA: TGTGCCAGCAGCTTAGCCCGGACCTGGAGGGACACAGATACGCAGTATTTT
V: TRBV5-1; size: .; J: TRBJ1-6; D: TRBD1; CDR3: CASSWDSSYNSPLHF; DNA: TGCGCCAGCAGCTGGGACAGCTCCTATAATTCACCCCTCCACTTT
V: TRBV30; size: once; J: TRBJ1-2; D: .; CDR3: CAWIKVRRYGYTF; DNA: TGTGCCTGGATAAAGGTTAGGCGCTATGGCTACACCTTC
V: TRBV9; size: .; J: TRBJ2-3; D: TRBD2; CDR3: CASSPSLAGGPGTQYF; DNA: TGTGCCAGCAGCCCTAGCCTAGCGGGAGGGCCGGGTACGCAGTATTTT
V: TRBV28; size: .; J: TRBJ2-1; D: .; CDR3: CASIPFPGGKYNEQFF; DNA: TGTGCCAGCATTCCCTTCCCTGGGGGGAAGTACAATGAGCAGTTCTTC
V: TRBV19; size: .; J: TRBJ2-7; D: .; CDR3: CASSIDWSDSYEQYF; DNA: TGTGCCAGTAGTATAGATTGGAGCGATTCCTACGAGCAGTACTTC
V: TRBV5-4; size: .; J: TRBJ1-1; D: .; CDR3: CASSLGQMNTEAFF; DNA: TGTGCCAGCAGCTTGGGACAGATGAACACTGAAGCTTTCTTT
V: TRBV14; size: .; J: TRBJ1-1; D: .; CDR3: CASSLRGLDTEAFF; DNA: TGTGCCAGCAGCCTCCGGGGCCTTGACACTGAAGCTTTCTTT
V: TRBV9; size: .; J: TRBJ2-7; D: TRBD2; CDR3: CASSPRPGTSGESSYEQYF; DNA: TGTGCCAGCAGCCCTCGTCCCGGGACTAGCGGGGAGAGCTCCTACGAGCAGTACTTC
V: TRBV20-1; size: few; J: TRBJ1-2; D: .; CDR3: CSARGPAYTF; DNA: TGCAGTGCCAGGGGACCAGCCTACACCTTC
V: TRBV6-1; size: .; J: TRBJ2-7; D: .; CDR3: CASSWGSEQYF; DNA: TGTGCCAGCAGCTGGGGGAGCGAGCAGTACTTC
V: TRBV5-4; size: .; J: TRBJ2-3; D: .; CDR3: CASSLGVTRDTQYF; DNA: TGTGCCAGCAGCTTGGGCGTGACTAGGGATACGCAGTATTTT
V: TRBV2; size: .; J: TRBJ2-7; D: TRBD2; CDR3: CASSGEGPKQYF; DNA: TGTGCCAGCAGTGGGGAGGGGCCCAAGCAGTACTTC
V: TRBV7-8; size: .; J: TRBJ2-5; D: .; CDR3: CASSSRTIQQETQYF; DNA: TGTGCCAGCAGCTCGAGGACTATCCAGCAGGAGACCCAGTACTTC
V: TRBV5-4; size: .; J: TRBJ1-2; D: .; CDR3: CASSDNSYGYTF; DNA: TGTGCCAGCAGCGATAACAGCTATGGCTACACCTTC
V: TRBV18; size: .; J: TRBJ2-3; D: TRBD2; CDR3: CASSPGGRMSDTQYF; DNA: TGTGCCAGCTCACCAGGCGGGAGGATGTCAGATACGCAGTATTTT
V: TRBV27; size: .; J: TRBJ1-3; D: .; CDR3: CASAPRDTYGSGNTIYF; DNA: TGTGCCAGCGCCCCCCGGGACACCTATGGGTCTGGAAACACCATATATTTT
V: TRBV27; size: many; J: TRBJ2-1; D: .; CDR3: CASSLSGAVHNEQFF; DNA: TGTGCCAGCAGTTTATCGGGGGCCGTCCACAATGAGCAGTTCTTC
V: TRBV4-2; size: .; J: TRBJ1-2; D: TRBD1; CDR3: CASSQAVGQGRPELYGYTF; DNA: TGTGCCAGCAGCCAAGCTGTGGGACAGGGAAGGCCCGAACTATATGGCTACACCTTC
V: TRBV5-8; size: .; J: TRBJ2-1; D: TRBD2; CDR3: CASRGLVGSGMRNEQFF; DNA: TGTGCCAGCAGGGGACTAGTAGGCAGTGGGATGCGCAATGAGCAGTTCTTC
V: TRBV28; size: .; J: TRBJ2-3; D: TRBD1; CDR3: CASSLWRDSTSTDTQYF; DNA: TGTGCCAGCAGTTTATGGAGGGACAGTACTAGCACAGATACGCAGTATTTT
V: TRBV7-3; size: .; J: TRBJ2-1; D: .; CDR3: CASSRTALSSYNEQFF; DNA: TGTGCCAGCAGCAGGACAGCCTTGAGCTCCTACAATGAGCAGTTCTTC
V: TRBV6-6; size: .; J: TRBJ2-7; D: TRBD1; CDR3: CASSRTGSHEQYF; DNA: TGTGCCAGCAGTCGGACAGGGAGCCACGAGCAGTACTTC
V: TRBV11-2; size: .; J: TRBJ1-1; D: .; CDR3: CASSLVTWGPNTEAFF; DNA: TGTGCCAGCAGCTTAGTAACTTGGGGGCCCAACACTGAAGCTTTCTTT
V: TRBV28; size: .; J: TRBJ1-2; D: .; CDR3: CASSPTPYGYTF; DNA: TGTGCCAGCAGCCCGACCCCCTATGGCTACACCTTC
V: TRBV4-2; size: .; J: TRBJ1-2; D: .; CDR3: CASSQEAGTRDGYTF; DNA: TGTGCCAGCAGCCAAGAAGCCGGGACACGGGATGGCTACACCTTC
V: TRBV28; size: .; J: TRBJ2-2; D: .; CDR3: CASSGFGSGPGELFF; DNA: TGTGCCAGCAGTGGGTTCGGGAGCGGACCCGGGGAGCTGTTTTTT
V: TRBV7-9; size: once; J: TRBJ2-3; D: .; CDR3: CASSSRGLDTDTQYF; DNA: TGTGCCAGCAGCTCTCGAGGACTCGACACAGATACGCAGTATTTT
V: TRBV19; size: .; J: TRBJ2-3; D: .; CDR3: CASSTTGLAAPDTQYF; DNA: TGTGCCAGTAGTACAACCGGACTTGCAGCCCCAGATACGCAGTATTTT
V: TRBV18; size: .; J: TRBJ2-7; D: .; CDR3: CASSPPLGGGRNYEQYF; DNA: TGTGCCAGCTCACCGCCTCTCGGGGGCGGAAGGAACTACGAGCAGTACTTC
V: TRBV2; size: .; J: TRBJ1-1; D: .; CDR3: CASSEGVRDTEAFF; DNA: TGTGCCAGCAGTGAAGGGGTAAGGGACACTGAAGCTTTCTTT
V: TRBV21-1; size: .; J: TRBJ2-3; D: .; CDR3: CAGLWPLIVTDTQYF; DNA: TGTGCCGGCCTTTGGCCACTAATAGTAACAGATACGCAGTATTTT
V: TRBV2; size: .; J: TRBJ2-1; D: .; CDR3: CASSEEGNYNEQFF; DNA: TGTGCCAGCAGTGAAGAGGGGAACTACAATGAGCAGTTCTTC
V: TRBV4-3; size: once; J: TRBJ2-5; D: .; CDR3: CASSRIQGYPQETQYF; DNA: TGCGCCAGCAGCCGGATACAGGGTTACCCGCAAGAGACCCAGTACTTC
V: TRBV10-3; size: .; J: TRBJ2-4; D: .; CDR3: CAISAEGIGNIQYF; DNA: TGTGCCATCAGTGCGGAGGGAATCGGAAACATTCAGTACTTC
V: TRBV5-1; size: .; J: TRBJ2-7; D: TRBD2; CDR3: CASSPGLAGAVSSYEQYF; DNA: TGCGCCAGCAGCCCAGGACTAGCGGGGGCGGTGAGCTCCTACGAGCAGTACTTC
V: TRBV18; size: .; J: TRBJ1-1; D: .; CDR3: CASSPQLVSTGTEAFF; DNA: TGTGCCAGCTCACCGCAACTGGTCTCGACGGGGACTGAAGCTTTCTTT
V: TRBV30; size: .; J: TRBJ2-7; D: TRBD2; CDR3: CAWSGGLAGFNYEQYF; DNA: TGTGCCTGGAGTGGGGGGCTAGCGGGATTTAACTACGAGCAGTACTTC
V: TRBV13; size: .; J: TRBJ2-2; D: .; CDR3: CASSVRKTNTGELFF; DNA: TGTGCCAGCAGCGTGCGGAAGACGAACACCGGGGAGCTGTTTTTT
V: TRBV9; size: .; J: TRBJ1-2; D: .; CDR3: CASSVDPDPYGYTF; DNA: TGTGCCAGCAGCGTAGATCCGGACCCCTATGGCTACACCTTC
V: TRBV27; size: .; J: TRBJ2-1; D: .; CDR3: CASSSSGLNEQFF; DNA: TGTGCCAGCAGTTCCTCAGGACTGAATGAGCAGTTCTTC
V: TRBV5-1; size: .; J: TRBJ2-1; D: .; CDR3: CASSLVGEGEQFF; DNA: TGCGCCAGCAGCTTGGTAGGGGAAGGGGAGCAGTTCTTC
V: TRBV7-2; size: .; J: TRBJ2-1; D: TRBD1; CDR3: CASSKDRVNEQFF; DNA: TGTGCCAGCAGCAAGGACAGGGTAAATGAGCAGTTCTTC